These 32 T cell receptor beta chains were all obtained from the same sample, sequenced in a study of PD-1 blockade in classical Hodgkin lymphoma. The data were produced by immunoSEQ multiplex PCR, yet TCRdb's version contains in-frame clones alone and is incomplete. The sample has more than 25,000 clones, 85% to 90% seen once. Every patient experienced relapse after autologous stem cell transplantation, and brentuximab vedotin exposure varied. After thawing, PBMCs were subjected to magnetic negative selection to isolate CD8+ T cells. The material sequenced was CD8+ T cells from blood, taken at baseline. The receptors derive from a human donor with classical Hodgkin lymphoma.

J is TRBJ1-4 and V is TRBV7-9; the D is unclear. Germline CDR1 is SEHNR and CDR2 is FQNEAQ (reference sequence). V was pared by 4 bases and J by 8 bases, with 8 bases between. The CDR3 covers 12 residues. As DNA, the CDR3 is TGTGCCAGCAGCTCCGTCATCGAAAAACTGTTTTTT. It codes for CASSSVIEKLFF.

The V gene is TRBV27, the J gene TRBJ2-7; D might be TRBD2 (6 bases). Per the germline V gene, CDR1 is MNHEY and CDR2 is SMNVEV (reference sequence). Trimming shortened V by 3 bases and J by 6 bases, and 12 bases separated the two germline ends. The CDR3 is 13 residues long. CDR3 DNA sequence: TGTGCCAGCAGTTTTGGGGGGACGGCCGAGCAGTACTTC. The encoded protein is CASSFGGTAEQYF.

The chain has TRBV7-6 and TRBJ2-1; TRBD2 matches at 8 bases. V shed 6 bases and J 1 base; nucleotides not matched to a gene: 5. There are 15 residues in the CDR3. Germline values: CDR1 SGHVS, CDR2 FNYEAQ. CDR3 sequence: CASSKLAESYNEQFF. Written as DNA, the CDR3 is TGTGCCAGCAGTAAACTAGCGGAGTCCTACAATGAGCAGTTCTTC.

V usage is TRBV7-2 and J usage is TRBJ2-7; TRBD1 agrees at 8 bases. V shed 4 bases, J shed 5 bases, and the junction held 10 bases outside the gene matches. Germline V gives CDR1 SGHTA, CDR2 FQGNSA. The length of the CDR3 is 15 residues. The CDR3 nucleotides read TGTGCCAGCAGCTCCGGAGGCGGGACAGGCGACGAGCAGTACTTC. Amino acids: CASSSGGGTGDEQYF.

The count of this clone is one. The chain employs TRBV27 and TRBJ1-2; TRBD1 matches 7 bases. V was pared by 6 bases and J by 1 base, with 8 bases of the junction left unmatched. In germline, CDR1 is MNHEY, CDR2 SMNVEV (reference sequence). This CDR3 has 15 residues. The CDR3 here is CASSSTGEGNYGYTF. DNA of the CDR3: TGTGCCAGCAGCTCTACAGGGGAGGGTAACTATGGCTACACCTTC.

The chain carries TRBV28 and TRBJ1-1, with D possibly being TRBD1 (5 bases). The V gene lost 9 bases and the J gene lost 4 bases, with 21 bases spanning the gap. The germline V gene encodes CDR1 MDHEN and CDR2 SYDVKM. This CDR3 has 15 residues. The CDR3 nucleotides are TGTGCCAGTCGATTAAACAGGTATGAAAGCACTGAAGCTTTCTTT. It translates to CASRLNRYESTEAFF.

This CDR3 is CASSSGNPGPEVDGYTF. In DNA form, the CDR3 reads TGTGCCAGCAGTTCGGGGAACCCGGGGCCCGAAGTCGATGGCTACACCTTC. This sequence joins TRBV28 and TRBJ1-2; a weak D match, TRBD1 (5 bases). Looked up from germline, CDR1 is MDHEN and CDR2 is SYDVKM. Trimming stripped 4 bases from V and 6 bases from J, with 24 bases between. The CDR3 has 17 amino acids.

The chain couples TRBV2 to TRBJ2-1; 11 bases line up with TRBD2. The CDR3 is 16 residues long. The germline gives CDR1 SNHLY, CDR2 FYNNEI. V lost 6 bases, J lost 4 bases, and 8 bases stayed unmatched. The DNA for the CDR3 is TGTGCCAGCAGCCCCCTAGCGGGAGGTTCTTACAATGAGCAGTTCTTC. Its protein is CASSPLAGGSYNEQFF.

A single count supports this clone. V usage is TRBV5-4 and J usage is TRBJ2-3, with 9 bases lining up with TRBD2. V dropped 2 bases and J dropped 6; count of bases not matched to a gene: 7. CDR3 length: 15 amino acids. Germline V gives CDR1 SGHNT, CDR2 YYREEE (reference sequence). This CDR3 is CASSLKREAADTQYF. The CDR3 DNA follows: TGTGCCAGCAGCTTAAAGCGGGAGGCGGCGGATACGCAGTATTTT.

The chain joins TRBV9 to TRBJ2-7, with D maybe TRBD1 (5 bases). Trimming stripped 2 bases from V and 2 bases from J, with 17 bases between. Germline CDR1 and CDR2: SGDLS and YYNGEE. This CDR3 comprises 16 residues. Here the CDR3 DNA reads TGTGCCAGCAGCGTGGACCACAGGTTGTCCCCCTACGAGCAGTACTTC. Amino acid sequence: CASSVDHRLSPYEQYF.

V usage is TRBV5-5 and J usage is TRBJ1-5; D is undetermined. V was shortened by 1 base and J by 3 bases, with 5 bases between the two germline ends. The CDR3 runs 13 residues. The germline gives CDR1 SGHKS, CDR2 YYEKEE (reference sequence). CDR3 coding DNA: TGTGCCAGCAGCTTGTACGACAATCAGCCCCAGCATTTT. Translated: CASSLYDNQPQHF.

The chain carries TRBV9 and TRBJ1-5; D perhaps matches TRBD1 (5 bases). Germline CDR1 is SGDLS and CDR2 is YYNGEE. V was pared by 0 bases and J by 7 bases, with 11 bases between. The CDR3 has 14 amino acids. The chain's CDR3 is CASSVDGRAQPQHF. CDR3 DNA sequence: TGTGCCAGCAGCGTAGACGGCAGGGCACAGCCCCAGCATTTT. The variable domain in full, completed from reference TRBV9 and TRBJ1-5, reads DSGVTQTPKHLITATGQRVTLRCSPRSGDLSVYWYQQSLDQGLQFLIQYYNGEERAKGNILERFSAQQFPDLHSELNLSSLELGDSALYFCASSVDGRAQPQHFGDGTRLSIL.

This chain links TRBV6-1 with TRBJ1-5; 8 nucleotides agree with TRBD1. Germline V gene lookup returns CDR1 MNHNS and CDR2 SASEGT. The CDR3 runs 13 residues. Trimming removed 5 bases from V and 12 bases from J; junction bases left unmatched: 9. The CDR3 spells CASSKTGAGVQHF. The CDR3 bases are TGTGCCAGCAGTAAGACAGGGGCGGGGGTCCAGCATTTT.

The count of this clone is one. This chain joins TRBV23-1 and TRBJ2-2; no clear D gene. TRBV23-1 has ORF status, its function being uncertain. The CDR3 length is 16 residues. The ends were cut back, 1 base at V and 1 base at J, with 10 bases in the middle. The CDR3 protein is CASSQYDRLNTGELFF. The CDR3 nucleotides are TGCGCCAGCAGTCAATATGACCGCTTGAACACCGGGGAGCTGTTTTTT.

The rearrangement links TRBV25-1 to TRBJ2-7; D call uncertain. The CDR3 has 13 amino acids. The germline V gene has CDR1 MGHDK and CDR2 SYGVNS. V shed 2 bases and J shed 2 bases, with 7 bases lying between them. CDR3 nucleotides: TGTGCCAGCAGTGAAGGCCTGACCTACGAGCAGTACTTC. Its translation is CASSEGLTYEQYF.

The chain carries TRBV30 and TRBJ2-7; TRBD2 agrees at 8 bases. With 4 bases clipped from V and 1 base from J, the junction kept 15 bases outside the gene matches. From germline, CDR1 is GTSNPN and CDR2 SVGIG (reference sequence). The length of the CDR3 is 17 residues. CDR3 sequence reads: CAWTVRWEGLVSYEQYF. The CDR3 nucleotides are TGTGCCTGGACCGTGCGTTGGGAGGGACTAGTGTCCTACGAGCAGTACTTC. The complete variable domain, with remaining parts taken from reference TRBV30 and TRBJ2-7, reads SQTIHQWPATLVQPVGSPLSLECTVEGTSNPNLYWYRQAAGRGLQLLFYSVGIGQISSEVPQNLSASRPQDRQFILSSKKLLLSDSGFYLCAWTVRWEGLVSYEQYFGPGTRLTVT.

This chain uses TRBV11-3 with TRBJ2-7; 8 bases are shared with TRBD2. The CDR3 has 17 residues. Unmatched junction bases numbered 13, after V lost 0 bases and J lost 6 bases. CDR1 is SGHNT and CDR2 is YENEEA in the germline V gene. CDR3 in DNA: TGTGCCAGCAGCTTAGATTGTAGAAGCGGGAGTTCGGGCGAGCAGTACTTC. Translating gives CASSLDCRSGSSGEQYF.

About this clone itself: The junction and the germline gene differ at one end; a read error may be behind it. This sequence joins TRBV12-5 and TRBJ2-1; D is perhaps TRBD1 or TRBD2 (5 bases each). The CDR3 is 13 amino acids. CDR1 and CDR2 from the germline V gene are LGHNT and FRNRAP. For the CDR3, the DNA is TGTGCTAGTGCTTTGGGGGTAGGCGATGAGCAGTTCTTC. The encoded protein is CASALGVGDEQFF.

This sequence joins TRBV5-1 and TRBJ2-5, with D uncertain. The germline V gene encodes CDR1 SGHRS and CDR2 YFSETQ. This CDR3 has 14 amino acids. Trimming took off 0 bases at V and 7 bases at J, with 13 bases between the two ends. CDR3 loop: CASSLDVALGTQYF. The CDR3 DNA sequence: TGCGCCAGCAGCTTGGACGTGGCATTGGGGACCCAGTACTTC.

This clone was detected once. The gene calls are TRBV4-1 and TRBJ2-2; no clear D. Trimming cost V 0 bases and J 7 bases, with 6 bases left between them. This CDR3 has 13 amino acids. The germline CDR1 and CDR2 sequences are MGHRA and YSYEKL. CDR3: CASSQDLGGELFF. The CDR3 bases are TGCGCCAGCAGCCAAGATCTTGGCGGGGAGCTGTTTTTT.

The CDR3 DNA reads as TGTGCCAGCAGTTACTCGGCAGCGCAGTACTTC. Translation: CASSYSAAQYF. The chain couples TRBV6-5 to TRBJ2-7; D is uncertain. The CDR3 is 11 amino acids. V was pared by 0 bases and J by 9 bases, with 6 bases between. Germline V gene lookup returns CDR1 MNHEY and CDR2 SVGAGI.

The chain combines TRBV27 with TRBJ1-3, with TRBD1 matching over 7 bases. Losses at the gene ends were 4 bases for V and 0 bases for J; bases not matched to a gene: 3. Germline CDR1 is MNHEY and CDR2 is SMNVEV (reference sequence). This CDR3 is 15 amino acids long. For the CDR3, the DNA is TGTGCCAGCAGTTCGGGACAGCACTCTGGAAACACCATATATTTT. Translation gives CASSSGQHSGNTIYF.

CDR3 coding DNA: TGTGCCAGCAGCTTATCAGGGGAATCGAGCAATCAGCCCCAGCATTTT. This gives the protein CASSLSGESSNQPQHF. V and J are TRBV5-6 and TRBJ1-5; tentative D call: TRBD1 (6 bases). The CDR3 is 16 residues long. The V end lost 2 bases, the J end lost 1 base, and 13 bases lay between the germline ends. Germline CDR1 SGHDT, CDR2 YYEEEE.

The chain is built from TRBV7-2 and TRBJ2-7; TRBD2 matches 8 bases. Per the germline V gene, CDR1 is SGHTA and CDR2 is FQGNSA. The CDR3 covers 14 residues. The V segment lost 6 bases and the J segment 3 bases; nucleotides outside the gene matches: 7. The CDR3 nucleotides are TGTGCCAGCAGACCATTACTAGCGGTCTACGAGCAGTACTTC. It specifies CASRPLLAVYEQYF.

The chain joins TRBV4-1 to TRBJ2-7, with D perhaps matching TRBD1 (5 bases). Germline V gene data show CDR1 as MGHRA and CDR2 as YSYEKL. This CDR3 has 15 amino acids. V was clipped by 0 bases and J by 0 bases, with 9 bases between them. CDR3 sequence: CASSQEGRSSYEQYF. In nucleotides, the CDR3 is TGCGCCAGCAGCCAAGAGGGGCGGAGCTCCTACGAGCAGTACTTC.

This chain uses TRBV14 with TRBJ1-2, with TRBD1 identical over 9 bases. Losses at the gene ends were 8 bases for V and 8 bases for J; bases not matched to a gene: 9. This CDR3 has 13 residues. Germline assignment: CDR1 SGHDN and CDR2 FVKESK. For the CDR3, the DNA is TGTGCCAGCGCCGGGACAGGGATTATCGGCTACACCTTC. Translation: CASAGTGIIGYTF.

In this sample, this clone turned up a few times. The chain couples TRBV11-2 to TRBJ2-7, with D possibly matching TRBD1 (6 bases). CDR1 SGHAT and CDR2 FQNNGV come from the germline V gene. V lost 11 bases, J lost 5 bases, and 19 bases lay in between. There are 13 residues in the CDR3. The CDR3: CAEAGAKSHEQYF. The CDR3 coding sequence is TGTGCCGAGGCAGGGGCCAAGAGCCACGAGCAGTACTTC.

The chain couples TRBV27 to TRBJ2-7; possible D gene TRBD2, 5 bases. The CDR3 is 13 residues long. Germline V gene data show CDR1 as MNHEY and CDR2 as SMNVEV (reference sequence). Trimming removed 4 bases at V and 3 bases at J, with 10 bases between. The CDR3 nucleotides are TGTGCCAGCAGTTCTAGCCCATACTACGAGCAGTACTTC. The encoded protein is CASSSSPYYEQYF.

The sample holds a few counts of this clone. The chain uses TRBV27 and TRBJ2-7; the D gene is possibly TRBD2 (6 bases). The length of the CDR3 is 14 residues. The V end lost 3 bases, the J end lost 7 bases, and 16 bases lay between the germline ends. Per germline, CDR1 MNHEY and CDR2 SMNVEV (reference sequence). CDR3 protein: CASSLSVAVGEQYF. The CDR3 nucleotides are TGTGCCAGCAGTTTGTCGGTAGCGGTGGGTGAGCAGTACTTC.

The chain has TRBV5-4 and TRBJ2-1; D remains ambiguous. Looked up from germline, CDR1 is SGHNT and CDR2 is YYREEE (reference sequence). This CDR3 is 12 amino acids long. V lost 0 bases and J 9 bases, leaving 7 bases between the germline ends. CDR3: CASSLGTGEQFF. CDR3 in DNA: TGTGCCAGCAGCTTGGGAACGGGTGAGCAGTTCTTC. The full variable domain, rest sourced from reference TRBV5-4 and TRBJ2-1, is ETGVTQSPTHLIKTRGQQVTLRCSSQSGHNTVSWYQQALGQGPQFIFQYYREEENGRGNFPPRFSGLQFPNYSSELNVNALELDDSALYLCASSLGTGEQFFGPGTRLTVL.

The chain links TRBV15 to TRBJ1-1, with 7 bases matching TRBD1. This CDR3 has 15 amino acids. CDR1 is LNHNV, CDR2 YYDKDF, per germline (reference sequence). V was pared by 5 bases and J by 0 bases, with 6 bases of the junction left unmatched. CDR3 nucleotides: TGTGCCACCAGCGAGGGGACAGCCATGAACACTGAAGCTTTCTTT. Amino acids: CATSEGTAMNTEAFF.

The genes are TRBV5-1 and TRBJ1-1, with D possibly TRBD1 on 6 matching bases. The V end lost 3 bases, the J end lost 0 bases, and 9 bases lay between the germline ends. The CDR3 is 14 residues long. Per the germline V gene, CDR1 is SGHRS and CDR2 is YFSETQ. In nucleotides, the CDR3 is TGCGCCAGCAGCTGGGGGACATTGAACACTGAAGCTTTCTTT. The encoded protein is CASSWGTLNTEAFF. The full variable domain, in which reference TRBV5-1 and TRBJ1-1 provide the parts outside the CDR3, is KAGVTQTPRYLIKTRGQQVTLSCSPISGHRSVSWYQQTPGQGLQFLFEYFSETQRNKGNFPGRFSGRQFSNSRSEMNVSTLELGDSALYLCASSWGTLNTEAFFGQGTRLTVV.